This T cell receptor (beta chain) was sequenced for a study of T cells after posttransplantation cyclophosphamide (dated by TCRdb to about 2016). For the wider study: Using TRB sequencing, the study followed how the T cell repertoire rebuilt after myeloablative bone marrow transplantation with posttransplantation cyclophosphamide given as GVHD prophylaxis. Samples from some 40 PTCy-treated patients, along with samples from approximately 15 of their related bone marrow donors, underwent antigen receptor sequencing. Blood from every one of the 30 to 35 PTCy patients who had 1-year posttransplant specimens underwent TRB sequencing. In 3 patients, TRB sequencing was also performed on up to 3 more blood samples taken 2 to 5.2 years after transplant, and in 4 patients, pretransplant blood was also TRB-sequenced. Because TRA and TRB clonality correlated tightly in several samples, later TCR analyses were limited to TRB. Public TRB sequences were checked against a database of over 3,500 sequences associated with responses to pathogens, tumor antigens, self-antigens and alloantigens.

On the day of marrow donation, related bone marrow donors gave peripheral blood samples. Peripheral blood and bone marrow mononuclear cells were isolated by Ficoll-Hypaque density centrifugation and were cryopreserved. CD4+ and CD8+ T cells, including naive and memory subsets, were sorted by FACS on a FACSAria II. V loses 3 bases, J loses 10 bases, and the germline ends lie 15 bases apart. CDR1 and CDR2 (LNHDA, SQIVND) derive from the germline V gene (reference sequence). The CDR3 runs 13 amino acids, cysteine and phenylalanine included. CDR3 DNA is the only sequence kept; it has 39 bases, read in frame from the first base. Points the paper makes about the study in general: Across approximately 45 patients, TRB clonality was highly associated with recipient CMV seropositivity and CMV reactivation, and PTCy diversity was similar to diversity in CNI/methotrexate controls. At 1-2 months, donor-recipient similarity was low but rose over the first year, and the later blood repertoires were often dominated by donor CD8+ memory clones. The TRB repertoires of T cells infiltrating skin or GI tract showed only limited overlap with the TRB repertoires of T cells in blood.

This clone was picked up a small number of times. Its cognate antigen has yet to be identified. Base qualities are not recorded, but no much larger clone differs from it by a single base. TRB sequencing was run on genomic DNA with either the immunoSEQ assay at survey resolution or the hsTCRB kit. The study's processing was this. The immunoSEQ software was used for initial read processing, and the LymphoSeq R package was used for repertoire analyses. For each TRB dataset, clonality was calculated as 1 minus normalized Shannon entropy, and the Gini coefficient was computed as well. Phenotypes of unsorted samples were inferred by mapping TRB sequences from sorted subsets of the recipient or donor onto the same recipient's unsorted samples. As stored in TCRdb, this immuneACCESS dataset retains in-frame rearrangements with V and J assigned. A fraction of the clones does not appear; measured against another copy, unresolved V genes explain less than half of the discrepancy, and the remainder lacks a known reason. V and J calls and clone size come straight from that table; D and trimming were deduced from the DNA. The sample records about 18,000 clones, 83% of which are singletons. 7.5% to 9.5% of the sample goes to the ten largest clones.

The chain is made from TRBV19 and TRBJ1-1, with the D gene uncertain. This sequence originates from a young man in good health and a related stem cell transplant donor. Sample: memory CD4+ T cells sorted from blood. Read as DNA, the sequence is TGTGCCAGTAGTATCTCTAGGAATACGGCAGCTTTCTTT. Translated, it reads CASSISRNTAAFF.